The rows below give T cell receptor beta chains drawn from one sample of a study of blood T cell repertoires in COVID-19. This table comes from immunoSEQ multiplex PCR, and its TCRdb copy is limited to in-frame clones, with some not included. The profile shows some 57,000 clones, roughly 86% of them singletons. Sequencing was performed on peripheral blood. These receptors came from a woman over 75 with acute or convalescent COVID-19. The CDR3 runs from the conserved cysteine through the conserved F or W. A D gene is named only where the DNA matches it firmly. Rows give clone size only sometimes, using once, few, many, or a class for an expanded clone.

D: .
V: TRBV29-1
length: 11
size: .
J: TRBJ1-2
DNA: TGCAGCGCCTCAGGAGGTGATGGCTACACCTTC
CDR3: CSASGGDGYTF

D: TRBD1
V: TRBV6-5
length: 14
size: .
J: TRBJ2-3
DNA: TGTGCCAGCGGGGACAGGTACCTCACAGATACGCAGTATTTT
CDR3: CASGDRYLTDTQYF

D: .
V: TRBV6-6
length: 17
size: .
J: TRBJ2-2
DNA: TGTGCCAGCAGTCCCCTAAGTCCTCCCGGGAACACCGGGGAGCTGTTTTTT
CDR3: CASSPLSPPGNTGELFF

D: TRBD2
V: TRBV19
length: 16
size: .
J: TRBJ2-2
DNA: TGTGCCAGTAGTCTAAGGACTAGCGGGAACACCGGGGAGCTGTTTTTT
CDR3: CASSLRTSGNTGELFF

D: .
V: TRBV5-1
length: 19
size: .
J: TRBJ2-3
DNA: TGCGCCAGCAGCCATCCTTCGAAGGCGGGAACGGCTGAGACAGATACGCAGTATTTT
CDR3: CASSHPSKAGTAETDTQYF

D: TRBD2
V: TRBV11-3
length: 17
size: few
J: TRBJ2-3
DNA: TGTGCCAGCAGCTTAGGAGCGGGGGGCGGGGGCACAGATACGCAGTATTTT
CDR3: CASSLGAGGGGTDTQYF

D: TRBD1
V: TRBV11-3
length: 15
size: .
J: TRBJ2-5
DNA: TGTGCCAGCAGCTTAGTTGGGACAGGAAAAGAGACCCAGTACTTC
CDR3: CASSLVGTGKETQYF

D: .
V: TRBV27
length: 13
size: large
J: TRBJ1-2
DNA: TGTGCCAGCAGTCCAGACAAGGACTTTGGCTACACCTTC
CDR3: CASSPDKDFGYTF

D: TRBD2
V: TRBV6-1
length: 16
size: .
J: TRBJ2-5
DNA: TGTGCCAGCAGTGAAGCCCGGCTAGCGGCTGGAGAGACCCAGTACTTC
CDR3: CASSEARLAAGETQYF

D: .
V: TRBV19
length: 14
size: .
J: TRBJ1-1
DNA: TGTGCCAGTAGTAAAGGACAGCCGAACACTGAAGCTTTCTTT
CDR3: CASSKGQPNTEAFF

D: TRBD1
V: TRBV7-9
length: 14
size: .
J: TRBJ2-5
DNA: TGTGCCAGCAGCTTAACTAGACAGGGAGAGACCCAGTACTTC
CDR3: CASSLTRQGETQYF

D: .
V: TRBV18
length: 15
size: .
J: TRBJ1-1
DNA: TGTGCCAGCTCACCACCGACAGCACCGAACACTGAAGCTTTCTTT
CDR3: CASSPPTAPNTEAFF

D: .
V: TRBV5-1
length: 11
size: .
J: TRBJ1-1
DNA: TGCGCCAGCAGCGGGGCCACTGAAGCTTTCTTT
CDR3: CASSGATEAFF

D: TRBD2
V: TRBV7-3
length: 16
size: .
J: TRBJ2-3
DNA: TGTGCCAGCAGCCTGGGGACTAGCGGGAGGACAGATACGCAGTATTTT
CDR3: CASSLGTSGRTDTQYF

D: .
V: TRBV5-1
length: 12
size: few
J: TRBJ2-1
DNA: TGCGCCAGCAGCGGAGGGGGCAGGGAGCAGTTCTTC
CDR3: CASSGGGREQFF

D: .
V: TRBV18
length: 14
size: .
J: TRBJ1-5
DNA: TGTGCCAGCTCGGAAGGGACATCGAATCAGCCCCAGCATTTT
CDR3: CASSEGTSNQPQHF

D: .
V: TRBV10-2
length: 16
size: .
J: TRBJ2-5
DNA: TGCGCCAGCAGTGAGTCGGGATGGAGGGGGGGTGAGACCCAGTACTTC
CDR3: CASSESGWRGGETQYF

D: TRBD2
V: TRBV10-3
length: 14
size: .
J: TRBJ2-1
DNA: TGTGCCATAGAAAAAGCGGGAGGAGGAAATGAGCAGTTCTTC
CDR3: CAIEKAGGGNEQFF

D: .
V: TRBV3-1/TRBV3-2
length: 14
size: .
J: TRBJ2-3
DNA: TGTGCCAGCAGCCAAGGGCAGGGCCCCACGGCGCAGTATTTT
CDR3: CASSQGQGPTAQYF

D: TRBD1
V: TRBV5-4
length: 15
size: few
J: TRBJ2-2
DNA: TGTGCCAGCAGCGGGACAGGATCGAACACCGGGGAGCTGTTTTTT
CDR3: CASSGTGSNTGELFF